What follows describes a single T cell receptor (beta chain). Its antigen is still unknown. The data stem from a study of cytomegalovirus exposure and HLA in healthy donors. Across the whole study: The roughly 110 validation repertoires were produced on the same platform as the roughly 720 repertoires of the first cohort. This was reported in a later analysis.

The V and J ends lost 6 bases and 0 bases respectively, with 9 bases between them. There are 13 residues in the CDR3. Germline loops: CDR1 SGHTA, CDR2 FQGNSA. Study-level findings and limits: Reportedly, diagnosis of cytomegalovirus status by the classifier showed high specificity and sensitivity. Specificity of a few CMV-associated chains for CMV antigens was verified in vitro.

Clones were read by immunoSEQ multiplex PCR, and TCRdb kept only the in-frame ones, dropping some. The table records approximately 220,000 clones, approximately 83% of them present only once. What was sequenced was PBMCs. The TCR originated in a woman in her twenties or thirties in good health and CMV-seropositive. The chain has TRBV7-2 and TRBJ2-7, with TRBD1 as a possible D gene (5 bases). In nucleotides, the CDR3 is TGTGCCAGCAGGCTTGGGGCCTCCTACGAGCAGTACTTC. Amino acids: CASRLGASYEQYF.